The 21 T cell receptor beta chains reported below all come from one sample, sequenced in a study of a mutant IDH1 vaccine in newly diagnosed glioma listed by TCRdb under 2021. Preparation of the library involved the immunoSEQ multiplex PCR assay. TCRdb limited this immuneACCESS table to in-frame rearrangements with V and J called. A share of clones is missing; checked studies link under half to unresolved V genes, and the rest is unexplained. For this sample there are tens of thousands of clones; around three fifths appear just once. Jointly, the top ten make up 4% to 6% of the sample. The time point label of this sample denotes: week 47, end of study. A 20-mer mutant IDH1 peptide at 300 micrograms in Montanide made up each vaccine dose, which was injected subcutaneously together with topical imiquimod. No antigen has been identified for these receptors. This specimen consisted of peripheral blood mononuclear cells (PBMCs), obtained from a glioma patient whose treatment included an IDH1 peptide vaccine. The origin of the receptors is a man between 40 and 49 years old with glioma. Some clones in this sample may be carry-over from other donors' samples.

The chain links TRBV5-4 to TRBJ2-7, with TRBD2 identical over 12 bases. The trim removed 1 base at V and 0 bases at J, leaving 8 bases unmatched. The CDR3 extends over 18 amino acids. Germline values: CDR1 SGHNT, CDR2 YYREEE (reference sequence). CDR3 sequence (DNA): TGTGCCAGCAGCTTGATGCCTAGCGGGGGGGAGGTCTCCTACGAGCAGTACTTC. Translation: CASSLMPSGGEVSYEQYF.

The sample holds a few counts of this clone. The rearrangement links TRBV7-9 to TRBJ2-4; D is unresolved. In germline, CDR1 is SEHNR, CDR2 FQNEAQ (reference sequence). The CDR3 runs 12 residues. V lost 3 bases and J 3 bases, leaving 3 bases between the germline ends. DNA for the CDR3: TGTGCCAGCAGCTTGCTCAAAAACATTCAGTACTTC. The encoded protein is CASSLLKNIQYF. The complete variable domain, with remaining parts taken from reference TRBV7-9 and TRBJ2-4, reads DTGVSQNPRHKITKRGQNVTFRCDPISEHNRLYWYRQTLGQGPEFLTYFQNEAQLEKSRLLSDRFSAERPKGSFSTLEIQRTEQGDSAMYLCASSLLKNIQYFGAGTRLSVL.

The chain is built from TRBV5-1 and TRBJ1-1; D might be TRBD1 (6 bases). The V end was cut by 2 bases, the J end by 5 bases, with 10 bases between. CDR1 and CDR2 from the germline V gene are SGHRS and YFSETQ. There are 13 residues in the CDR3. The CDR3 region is CASSFTGRTEAFF. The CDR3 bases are TGCGCCAGCAGCTTCACAGGGCGGACTGAAGCTTTCTTT.

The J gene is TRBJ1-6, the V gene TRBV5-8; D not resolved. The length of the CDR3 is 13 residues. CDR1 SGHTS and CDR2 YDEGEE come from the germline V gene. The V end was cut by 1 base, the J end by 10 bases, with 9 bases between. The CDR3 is CASSLQVGSPLHF. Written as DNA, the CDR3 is TGTGCCAGCAGCTTGCAAGTGGGCTCACCCCTCCACTTT.

This CDR3 reads CASSSGPEAFF. The DNA for the CDR3 is TGTGCCAGCTCTTCAGGACCTGAAGCTTTCTTT. The chain combines TRBV18 with TRBJ1-1; D gene unclear. CDR1 KGHSH and CDR2 LQKENI come from the germline V gene. CDR3 length equals 11 residues. Between the trimmed V and J ends, which lost 6 bases and 6 bases, there was a span of 8 bases.

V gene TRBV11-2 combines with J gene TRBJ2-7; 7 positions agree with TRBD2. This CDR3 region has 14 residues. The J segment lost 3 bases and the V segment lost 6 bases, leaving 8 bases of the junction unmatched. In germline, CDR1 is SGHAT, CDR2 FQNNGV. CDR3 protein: CASRSLGRDYEQYF. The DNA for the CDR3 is TGTGCCAGCAGGTCGCTAGGGAGGGACTACGAGCAGTACTTC.

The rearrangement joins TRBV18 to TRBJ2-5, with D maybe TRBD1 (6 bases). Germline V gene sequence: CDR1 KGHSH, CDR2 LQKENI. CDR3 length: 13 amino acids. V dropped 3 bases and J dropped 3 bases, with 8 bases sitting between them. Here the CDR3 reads CASSPGQKETQYF. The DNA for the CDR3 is TGTGCCAGCTCACCCGGACAGAAAGAGACCCAGTACTTC.

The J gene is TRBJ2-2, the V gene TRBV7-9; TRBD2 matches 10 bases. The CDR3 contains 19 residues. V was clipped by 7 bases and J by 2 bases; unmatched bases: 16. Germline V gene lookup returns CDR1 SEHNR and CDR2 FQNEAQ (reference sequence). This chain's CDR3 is CASTSYPPAGGPNTGELFF. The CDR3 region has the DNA TGTGCCAGCACCTCCTATCCCCCAGCGGGGGGGCCCAACACCGGGGAGCTGTTTTTT.

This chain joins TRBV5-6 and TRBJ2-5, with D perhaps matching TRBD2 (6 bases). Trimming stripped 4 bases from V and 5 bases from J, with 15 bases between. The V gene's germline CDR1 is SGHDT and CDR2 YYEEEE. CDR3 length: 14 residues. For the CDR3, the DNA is TGTGCCAGCAGCGCGGGACGGCAACGGGAGACCCAGTACTTC. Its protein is CASSAGRQRETQYF.

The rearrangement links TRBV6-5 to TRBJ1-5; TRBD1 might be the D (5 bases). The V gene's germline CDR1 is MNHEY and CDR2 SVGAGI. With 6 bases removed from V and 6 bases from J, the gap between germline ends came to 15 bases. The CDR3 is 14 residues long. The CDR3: CASRKQALAQPQHF. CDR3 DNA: TGTGCCAGCAGGAAACAGGCGTTGGCTCAGCCCCAGCATTTT.

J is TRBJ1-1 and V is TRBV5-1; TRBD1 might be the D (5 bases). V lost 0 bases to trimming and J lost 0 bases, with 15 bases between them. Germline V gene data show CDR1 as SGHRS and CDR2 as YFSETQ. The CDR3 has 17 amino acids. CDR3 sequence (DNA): TGCGCCAGCAGCTTGGCCGGGGGGGTTCGGGTGAACACTGAAGCTTTCTTT. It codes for CASSLAGGVRVNTEAFF.

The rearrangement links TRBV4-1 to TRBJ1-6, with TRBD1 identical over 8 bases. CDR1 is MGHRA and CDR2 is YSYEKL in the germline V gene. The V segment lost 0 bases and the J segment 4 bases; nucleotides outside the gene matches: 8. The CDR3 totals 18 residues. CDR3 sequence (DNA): TGCGCCAGCAGCCAAGAGTACCTCCGGACAGGGTATAATTCACCCCTCCACTTT. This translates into CASSQEYLRTGYNSPLHF.

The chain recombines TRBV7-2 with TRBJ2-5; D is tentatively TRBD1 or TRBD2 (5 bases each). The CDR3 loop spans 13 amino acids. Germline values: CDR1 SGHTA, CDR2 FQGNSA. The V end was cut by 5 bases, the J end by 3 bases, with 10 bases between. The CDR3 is CASSRGREETQYF. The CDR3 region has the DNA TGTGCCAGCAGCCGGGGCAGGGAAGAGACCCAGTACTTC. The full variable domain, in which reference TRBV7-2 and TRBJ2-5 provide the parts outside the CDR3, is GAGVSQSPSNKVTEKGKDVELRCDPISGHTALYWYRQSLGQGLEFLIYFQGNSAPDKSGLPSDRFSAERTGGSVSTLTIQRTQQEDSAVYLCASSRGREETQYFGPGTRLLVL.

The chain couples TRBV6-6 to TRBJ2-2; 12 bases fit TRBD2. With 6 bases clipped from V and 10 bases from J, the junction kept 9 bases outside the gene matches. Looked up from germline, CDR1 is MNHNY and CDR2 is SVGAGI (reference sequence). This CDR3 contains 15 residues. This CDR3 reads CASRDQTSGGPELFF. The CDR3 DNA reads TGTGCCAGCAGAGACCAAACTAGCGGGGGGCCGGAGCTGTTTTTT.

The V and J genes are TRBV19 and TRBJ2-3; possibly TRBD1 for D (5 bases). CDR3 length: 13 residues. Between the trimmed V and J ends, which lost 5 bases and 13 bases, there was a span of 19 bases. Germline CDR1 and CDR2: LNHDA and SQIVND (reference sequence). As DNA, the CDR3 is TGTGCCAGTAGTCTGCGATTAGTAGCAGGGAAGTATTTT. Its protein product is CASSLRLVAGKYF.

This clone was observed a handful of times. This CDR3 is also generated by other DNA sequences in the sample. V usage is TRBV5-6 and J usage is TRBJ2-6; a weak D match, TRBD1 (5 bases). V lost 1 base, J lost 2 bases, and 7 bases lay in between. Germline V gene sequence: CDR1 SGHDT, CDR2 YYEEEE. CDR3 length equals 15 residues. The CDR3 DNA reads TGTGCCAGCAGCTTGTTGGGGCCTGGGGCCAACGTCCTGACTTTC. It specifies CASSLLGPGANVLTF.

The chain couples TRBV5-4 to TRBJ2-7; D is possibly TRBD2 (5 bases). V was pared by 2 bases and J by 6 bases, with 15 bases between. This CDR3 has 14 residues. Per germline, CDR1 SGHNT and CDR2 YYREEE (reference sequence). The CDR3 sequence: CASSLSGKGAEQYF. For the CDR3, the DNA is TGTGCCAGCAGCTTATCGGGGAAAGGTGCCGAGCAGTACTTC.

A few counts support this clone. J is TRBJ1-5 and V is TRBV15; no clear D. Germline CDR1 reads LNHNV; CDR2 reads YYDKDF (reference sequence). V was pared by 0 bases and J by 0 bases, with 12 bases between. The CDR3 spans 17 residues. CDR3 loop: CATSRESAGYSNQPQHF. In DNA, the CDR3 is TGTGCCACCAGCAGAGAGTCCGCGGGATATAGCAATCAGCCCCAGCATTTT.

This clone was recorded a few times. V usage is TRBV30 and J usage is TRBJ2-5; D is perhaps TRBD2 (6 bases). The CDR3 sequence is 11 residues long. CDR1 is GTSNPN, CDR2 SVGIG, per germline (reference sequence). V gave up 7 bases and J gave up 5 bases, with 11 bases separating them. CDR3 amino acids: CALGTAETQYF. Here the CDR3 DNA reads TGTGCCTTGGGGACTGCTGAGACCCAGTACTTC.

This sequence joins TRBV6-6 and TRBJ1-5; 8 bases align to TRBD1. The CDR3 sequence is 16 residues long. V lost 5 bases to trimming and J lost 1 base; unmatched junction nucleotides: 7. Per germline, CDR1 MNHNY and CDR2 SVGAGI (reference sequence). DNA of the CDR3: TGTGCCAGCAGTGTCCGACAGGGGATGAGCAATCAGCCCCAGCATTTT. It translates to CASSVRQGMSNQPQHF.

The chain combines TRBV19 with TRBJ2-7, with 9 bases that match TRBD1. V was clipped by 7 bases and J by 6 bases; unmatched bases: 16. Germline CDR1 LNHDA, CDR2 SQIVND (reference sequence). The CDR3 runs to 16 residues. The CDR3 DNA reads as TGTGCCAGTACTGATAATACCGGGACAGGGACAGGCGAGCAGTACTTC. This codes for CASTDNTGTGTGEQYF.